This TCR beta chain stems from a study of blood T cell repertoires in COVID-19. Overall study: PBMCs, B-cell-depleted T cells, or T cells provided the cDNA or gDNA that made up the material.

The table came from immunoSEQ multiplex PCR; TCRdb's copy has only in-frame clones and leaves some out. The sample includes around 330,000 clones, approximately 81% of them seen just once. Those enrolled, adults aged roughly 18 to 89 years, came from about two dozen US areas. Membership in each cohort depended on participant-reported clinical history. This CDR3 comprises 18 residues. Germline CDR1 reads MNHEY; CDR2 reads SMNVEV (reference sequence). J gave up 6 bases and V 0 bases, and 12 bases lay outside the gene matches. Source material: PBMCs or T cells enriched from blood (not recorded which). The sequence was collected from a woman aged 25-40 years who had been exposed to COVID-19. V is TRBV27 and J is TRBJ2-1, with 9 positions matching TRBD1. DNA for the CDR3: TGTGCCAGCAGTTTATCCCCATACCGGGACAGGGAGACCAATGAGCAGTTCTTC. It encodes CASSLSPYRDRETNEQFF.